Presented here are 19 T cell receptor beta chains from one specimen sequenced in a study of blood T cell repertoires in COVID-19. Produced via immunoSEQ multiplex PCR; TCRdb's table is partial and in-frame only. The sample holds about 100,000 clones, just under 85% seen once. The specimen was peripheral blood. The receptor source for this set is a man aged 50-59 years with active or convalescent COVID-19.

The chain uses TRBV12-3 or TRBV12-4 and TRBJ2-1, with 7 bases aligning to TRBD1. V shed 5 bases, J shed 8 bases, and the junction held 6 bases outside the gene matches. The CDR3 runs to 13 residues. CDR3 sequence reads: CASSPTTGDEQFF. CDR3 DNA sequence: TGTGCCAGCAGTCCTACCACAGGGGATGAGCAGTTCTTC.

The chain employs TRBV5-1 and TRBJ2-1, with 11 bases that match TRBD1. V lost 7 bases, J lost 4 bases, and 7 bases stayed unmatched. The germline CDR1 and CDR2 sequences are SGHRS and YFSETQ. The CDR3 loop spans 15 amino acids. The CDR3 region has the DNA TGCGCCAGCTATAAGGGACAGGGGGGTTACAATGAGCAGTTCTTC. Translating it yields CASYKGQGGYNEQFF.

The genes are TRBV6-5 and TRBJ1-2, with TRBD1 matching 10 bases. Germline CDR1 MNHEY, CDR2 SVGAGI. Trimming at V came to 4 bases and at J to 6 bases, leaving 5 bases not matched to a gene. The CDR3 loop spans 14 amino acids. The CDR3 here is CASSLSGQGNGYTF. The CDR3 DNA reads TGTGCCAGCAGTTTATCGGGACAGGGGAATGGCTACACCTTC.

The chain couples TRBV18 to TRBJ2-2; tentatively, D is TRBD2 (5 bases). V gave up 3 bases and J gave up 5 bases, with 13 bases separating them. The CDR3 contains 15 residues. Per the germline V gene, CDR1 is KGHSH and CDR2 is LQKENI. The CDR3 sequence is CASSPQREYTGELFF. The CDR3 DNA reads TGTGCCAGCTCACCGCAGAGGGAGTATACCGGGGAGCTGTTTTTT.

The rearrangement uses TRBV2 and TRBJ1-2, with D possibly being TRBD1 (6 bases). Germline CDR1 SNHLY, CDR2 FYNNEI. CDR3 length: 14 amino acids. The V gene lost 3 bases and the J gene lost 5 bases, with 13 bases spanning the gap. The CDR3 protein is CASSDGTGTYGYTF. CDR3 bases: TGTGCCAGCAGTGACGGTACAGGGACATATGGCTACACCTTC.

The rearrangement uses TRBV23-1 and TRBJ1-2; TRBD1 aligns across 9 bases. TRBV23-1 is marked as an open reading frame, function uncertain. The CDR3 runs 16 residues. Trimming took 3 bases from V and 7 from J; bases not matched to a gene: 12. For the CDR3, the DNA is TGCGCCAGCAGTCAGGAATATCACAGGGGGCTGGGTGGCTACACCTTC. Its protein is CASSQEYHRGLGGYTF.

V and J are TRBV19 and TRBJ1-2; 9 nucleotides line up with TRBD1. Trimming at V came to 2 bases and at J to 8 bases, leaving 12 bases not matched to a gene. CDR1 LNHDA and CDR2 SQIVND come from the germline V gene (reference sequence). This CDR3 has 16 amino acids. CDR3 nucleotide sequence: TGTGCCAGTAGTATAATTAGGGGACAGGGATCGGGCGGCTACACCTTC. Its translation is CASSIIRGQGSGGYTF.

This chain connects TRBV6-5 to TRBJ2-7; 7 bases are a match to TRBD1. Germline V lookup: CDR1 MNHEY, CDR2 SVGAGI. J was trimmed by 1 base and V by 5 bases; bases with no gene match: 8. CDR3 length: 15 residues. The CDR3 region has the DNA TGTGCCAGCAGTCCCCGAGGGGACAGTTCCTACGAGCAGTACTTC. Translating it yields CASSPRGDSSYEQYF.

This chain connects TRBV5-1 to TRBJ1-4; D is uncertain. Per the germline V gene, CDR1 is SGHRS and CDR2 is YFSETQ. The CDR3 contains 13 residues. The ends were cut back, 0 bases at V and 8 bases at J, with 8 bases in the middle. CDR3: CASSLAAYEKLFF. The CDR3 DNA reads as TGCGCCAGCAGCTTGGCAGCGTACGAAAAACTGTTTTTT. Drawing the rest from reference TRBV5-1 and TRBJ1-4, the complete variable domain is KAGVTQTPRYLIKTRGQQVTLSCSPISGHRSVSWYQQTPGQGLQFLFEYFSETQRNKGNFPGRFSGRQFSNSRSEMNVSTLELGDSALYLCASSLAAYEKLFFGSGTQLSVL.

V and J are TRBV2 and TRBJ2-2; TRBD1 might be the D (6 bases). Trimming shortened V by 4 bases and J by 1 base, and 13 bases separated the two germline ends. The germline gives CDR1 SNHLY, CDR2 FYNNEI. The CDR3 totals 16 residues. This chain's CDR3 is CASSGAGTLNTGELFF. CDR3 nucleotide sequence: TGTGCCAGCAGTGGGGCCGGGACATTGAACACCGGGGAGCTGTTTTTT.

This chain links TRBV5-8 with TRBJ2-7; 14 positions match TRBD2. V shed 4 bases, J shed 0 bases, and the junction held 3 bases outside the gene matches. Germline V gene lookup returns CDR1 SGHTS and CDR2 YDEGEE. This CDR3 is 16 amino acids long. CDR3 nucleotides: TGTGCCAGCAGCCGGGGACTAGCGGGGGCCTCCTACGAGCAGTACTTC. The encoded protein is CASSRGLAGASYEQYF. The variable domain in full, with the rest retrieved from reference TRBV5-8 and TRBJ2-7, is EAGVTQSPTHLIKTRGQQATLRCSPISGHTSVYWYQQALGLGLQFLLWYDEGEERNRGNFPPRFSGRQFPNYSSELNVNALELEDSALYLCASSRGLAGASYEQYFGPGTRLTVT.

J is TRBJ1-2 and V is TRBV30; no clear D gene. The germline V and J ends were trimmed by 4 bases and 1 base, with 19 bases remaining between them. Germline values: CDR1 GTSNPN, CDR2 SVGIG (reference sequence). The CDR3 has 16 amino acids. The chain's CDR3 is CAWNENRGPLNYGYTF. The CDR3 region has the DNA TGTGCCTGGAATGAGAACCGGGGTCCTCTTAACTATGGCTACACCTTC.

CDR3 amino acids: CAWSLGGVSYEQYF. The CDR3 nucleotides read TGTGCCTGGAGTCTAGGGGGGGTCTCCTACGAGCAGTACTTC. This chain connects TRBV30 to TRBJ2-7; a weak D match, TRBD2 (7 bases). Germline CDR1 GTSNPN, CDR2 SVGIG (reference sequence). V was trimmed by 2 bases and J by 0 bases, leaving 11 bases between them. This CDR3 spans 14 amino acids.

In nucleotides, the CDR3 is TGTGCCAGCAGGTCCCGGAGAGGCGCCACTGAAGCTTTCTTT. It specifies CASRSRRGATEAFF. This chain joins TRBV6-5 and TRBJ1-1, with D unresolved. Trimming left V 6 bases short and J 4 bases short, with 15 bases between. The CDR3 extends over 14 amino acids. The germline gives CDR1 MNHEY, CDR2 SVGAGI.

As DNA, the CDR3 is TGTGCCAGCAGCTACCCGGGACAGGGAACTAGCGGGAGGCACTACGAGCAGTACTTC. Its protein is CASSYPGQGTSGRHYEQYF. The chain uses TRBV5-4 and TRBJ2-7; 12 nucleotides align to TRBD2. Looked up from germline, CDR1 is SGHNT and CDR2 is YYREEE (reference sequence). J lost 3 bases, V lost 3 bases, and 16 bases had no gene match. The CDR3 consists of 19 residues.

This chain connects TRBV21-1 to TRBJ2-5; the table's D call, TRBD1, has no DNA check behind it. TRBV21-1 represents a pseudogene. The CDR3 runs to 15 residues. The CDR3 region has the DNA TGTGCCAGCAGCAAAAACCCACAGGGGGCGAAGACCCAGTACTTC. It specifies CASSKNPQGAKTQYF.

CDR3 DNA: TGCGCCAGCAGCTTGGACAGGGGATCCGGGGAGCTGTTTTTT. It translates to CASSLDRGSGELFF. This rearrangement joins TRBV5-1 to TRBJ2-2; 7 bases agree with TRBD1. J was trimmed by 6 bases and V by 0 bases; bases with no gene match: 2. The CDR3 totals 14 residues. The germline V gene has CDR1 SGHRS and CDR2 YFSETQ.

V and J are TRBV19 and TRBJ2-1; D possibly corresponds to TRBD2 (7 bases). The CDR3 is 18 amino acids. The V gene lost 1 base and the J gene lost 7 bases, with 23 bases spanning the gap. Germline CDR1 and CDR2: LNHDA and SQIVND (reference sequence). The CDR3 nucleotides read TGTGCCAGTAGTATAGGGTTTAAGGGGGGGACGTCCGTAAATGAGCAGTTCTTC. It yields the protein CASSIGFKGGTSVNEQFF.

The rearrangement joins TRBV11-3 to TRBJ1-2, with 8 bases lining up with TRBD1. Trimming at V came to 6 bases and at J to 1 base, leaving 7 bases not matched to a gene. Germline V CDR1 and CDR2: SGHNT, YENEEA. This CDR3 is 15 amino acids long. The CDR3 sequence: CASSSGTGFNYGYTF. The CDR3 bases are TGTGCCAGCAGTTCCGGGACAGGATTTAACTATGGCTACACCTTC. The complete variable domain, with remaining parts taken from reference TRBV11-3 and TRBJ1-2, reads EAGVVQSPRYKIIEKKQPVAFWCNPISGHNTLYWYLQNLGQGPELLIRYENEEAVDDSQLPKDRFSAERLKGVDSTLKIQPAELGDSAVYLCASSSGTGFNYGYTFGSGTRLTVV.